This TCR beta chain was captured in a study of CD8 T cells in ankylosing spondylitis. The CDR3 extends over 15 amino acids. Trimming stripped 0 bases from V and 0 bases from J, with 7 bases between. Germline CDR1 SGDLS, CDR2 YYNGEE. Using its own MiXCR run on the 5' RACE reads, TCRdb lists one record per CDR3 protein. The repertoire has around 25,000 distinct CDR3 sequences, about 2.6% of them found once; the top ten carry 6% to 8%. This receptor was identified in a female donor with ankylosing spondylitis or in good health (not recorded which). The chain joins TRBV9 to TRBJ1-3, with unresolved D. Sequencing was carried out using blood, either unsorted or a sorted T cell fraction (not recorded which). CDR3 protein: CASSVEQLSGNTIYF. The CDR3 nucleotides read TGTGCCAGCAGCGTAGAGCAGCTCTCTGGAAACACCATATATTTT.